This T cell receptor beta chain was profiled in a study of cytotoxic CD8 clonotypes in ibrutinib-treated CLL. Study context: After a median of about six years, roughly 15 patients stayed remitted and 12 progressed; responses had been partial in around 25 and complete in 2. Regarding the study as a whole: Clonality rose at ibrutinib response and fell back toward baseline at progression.

V was pared by 6 bases and J by 3 bases, with 12 bases between. The CDR3 contains 14 residues. The germline gives CDR1 MNHEY, CDR2 SVGAGI. Deep sequencing aimed at 1 in 200,000 to 1 in 1 million T cells' resolution. Measured with immunoSEQ multiplex PCR; TCRdb has only the in-frame clones, and not every one. Of approximately 25,000 clones listed, 65% to 70% are singletons. Frozen PBMC stocks contributed about 1.8 micrograms of genomic DNA to the TCR beta libraries. As to this clone: Its specificity is unknown.

The sequence was collected from a human donor with chronic lymphocytic leukemia. Sequencing used PBMCs, obtained at disease progression, from a patient treated with ibrutinib. The V and J genes are TRBV6-5 and TRBJ1-5; D is undetermined. The chain's CDR3 is CASRQQSFNQPQHF. The DNA for the CDR3 is TGTGCCAGCAGGCAACAGAGTTTCAATCAGCCCCAGCATTTT.